One sample yielded the 32 T cell receptor beta chains listed below, sequenced in a study of blood T cell repertoires in COVID-19. Produced via immunoSEQ multiplex PCR; TCRdb's table is partial and in-frame only. Of 210,000 or so clones listed, roughly four fifths are singletons. Sequenced sample: PBMCs or T cells enriched from blood (not recorded which). Every receptor here comes from a woman in her forties or fifties who had been exposed to COVID-19.

Here the CDR3 DNA reads TGTGCCAGCAGTGGACTAGCCAATGAGCAGTTCTTC. It encodes CASSGLANEQFF. The rearrangement joins TRBV12-3 or TRBV12-4 to TRBJ2-1; TRBD2 matches at 8 bases. The junction had 0 bases not matched to a gene; V was cut back by 5 bases and J by 6 bases. The CDR3 consists of 12 residues.

J is TRBJ2-5 and V is TRBV7-2; a possible D gene is TRBD2 (5 bases). Trimming shortened V by 1 base and J by 2 bases, and 14 bases separated the two germline ends. The CDR3 sequence is 16 residues long. CDR1 and CDR2 from the germline V gene are SGHTA and FQGNSA. The CDR3 sequence is CASSLERRSGQETQYF. The CDR3 region has the DNA TGTGCCAGCAGCTTAGAAAGGCGATCGGGGCAAGAGACCCAGTACTTC.

This chain uses TRBV6-2 or TRBV6-3 with TRBJ2-2; no firm D call. This CDR3 region has 14 residues. Between the trimmed V and J ends, which lost 2 bases and 5 bases, there was a span of 9 bases. Germline CDR1 and CDR2: MNHEY and SVGEGT. Written as DNA, the CDR3 is TGTGCCAGCAGTTACCCCTCGTTGACCGGGGAGCTGTTTTTT. Translated, it gives CASSYPSLTGELFF.

V and J are TRBV6-5 and TRBJ2-3, with D possibly being TRBD2 (6 bases). Trimming took off 8 bases at V and 2 bases at J, with 14 bases between the two ends. The CDR3 is 14 amino acids. Germline V gene lookup returns CDR1 MNHEY and CDR2 SVGAGI. CDR3 protein: CASRGSPLTDTQYF. The CDR3 nucleotides are TGTGCCAGCCGGGGGTCGCCCCTCACAGATACGCAGTATTTT.

The chain couples TRBV9 to TRBJ2-5; TRBD2 agrees at 10 bases. V lost 4 bases and J lost 1; bases outside the gene matches: 4. This CDR3 is 15 amino acids long. The germline V gene has CDR1 SGDLS and CDR2 YYNGEE. The CDR3 coding sequence is TGTGCCAGCAGCCGTAGCGGGGGGCTCCAAGAGACCCAGTACTTC. This sequence encodes CASSRSGGLQETQYF. The complete variable domain, with remaining parts taken from reference TRBV9 and TRBJ2-5, reads DSGVTQTPKHLITATGQRVTLRCSPRSGDLSVYWYQQSLDQGLQFLIQYYNGEERAKGNILERFSAQQFPDLHSELNLSSLELGDSALYFCASSRSGGLQETQYFGPGTRLLVL.

This sequence joins TRBV13 and TRBJ1-6, with TRBD1 identical over 7 bases. Germline V gene data show CDR1 as PRHDT and CDR2 as FYEKMQ (reference sequence). V was pared by 5 bases and J by 6 bases, with 7 bases of the junction left unmatched. The CDR3 consists of 15 residues. CDR3 DNA sequence: TGTGCCAGCAGCCCCCGACAGGGAGTTAATTCACCCCTCCACTTT. Its protein is CASSPRQGVNSPLHF.

This chain joins TRBV5-6 and TRBJ2-2, with TRBD1 matching 7 bases. The CDR3 consists of 17 residues. V lost 0 bases and J lost 5; bases outside the gene matches: 10. Germline loops: CDR1 SGHDT, CDR2 YYEEEE. The CDR3 DNA sequence: TGTGCCAGCAGCTTGGTATTCAGGCAGGGGGAGACCGGGGAGCTGTTTTTT. Translation: CASSLVFRQGETGELFF. Using reference TRBV5-6 and TRBJ2-2 for the parts outside the CDR3, the full variable domain is DAGVTQSPTHLIKTRGQQVTLRCSPKSGHDTVSWYQQALGQGPQFIFQYYEEEERQRGNFPDRFSGHQFPNYSSELNVNALLLGDSALYLCASSLVFRQGETGELFFGEGSRLTVL.

V and J are TRBV5-4 and TRBJ1-3; possibly TRBD1 for D (6 bases). Germline lookup yields CDR1 SGHNT and CDR2 YYREEE (reference sequence). This CDR3 is 17 amino acids long. V was clipped by 4 bases and J by 3 bases, with 20 bases between them. CDR3 in amino acids: CASSATAGGGNGNTIYF. In DNA form, the CDR3 reads TGTGCCAGCAGCGCTACCGCTGGGGGGGGCAATGGAAACACCATATATTTT.

This clone was counted only a few times. The chain carries TRBV21-1 and TRBJ2-7; the D segment call TRBD1 is taken from the table without a DNA check. TRBV21-1 is annotated as a pseudogene. CDR3 length: 13 residues. CDR3 in amino acids: CASRALAQDEQYF. DNA of the CDR3: TGTGCCAGCAGGGCCCTGGCCCAGGACGAGCAGTACTTC.

This clone was recorded only once. The V gene is TRBV5-1, the J gene TRBJ2-5; D is possibly TRBD2 (5 bases). The CDR3 consists of 13 residues. With 4 bases removed from V and 5 bases from J, the gap between germline ends came to 12 bases. Germline CDR1 and CDR2: SGHRS and YFSETQ. CDR3 protein: CASSPMGDETQYF. The CDR3 coding sequence is TGCGCCAGCAGCCCCATGGGAGATGAGACCCAGTACTTC.

The chain carries TRBV11-2 and TRBJ1-3, with no clear D. The CDR3 length is 15 residues. V was cut by 1 base and J by 4 bases, with 11 bases left in between. Germline V gene data show CDR1 as SGHAT and CDR2 as FQNNGV. The CDR3 DNA reads TGTGCCAGCAGCTTAGGACTCGGTATAGGAAACACCATATATTTT. This translates into CASSLGLGIGNTIYF.

The rearrangement uses TRBV3-1 (or the pseudogene TRBV3-2) and TRBJ2-7, with 9 positions matching TRBD2. Unmatched junction bases numbered 15, after V lost 7 bases and J lost 2 bases. Germline CDR1 and CDR2: LGHDT and YNNKEL (reference sequence). This CDR3 region has 17 residues. In DNA form, the CDR3 reads TGTGCCAGCATTCCGCCTCCTAGCGGGGCCAGAACCTACGAGCAGTACTTC. This codes for CASIPPPSGARTYEQYF.

The CDR3: CASSSTDRGGFYGYTF. DNA for the CDR3: TGTGCCAGTAGTTCCACGGACAGGGGCGGGTTCTATGGCTACACCTTC. The rearrangement joins TRBV19 to TRBJ1-2, with TRBD1 identical over 9 bases. This CDR3 comprises 16 residues. The V segment lost 5 bases and the J segment 4 bases; nucleotides outside the gene matches: 11. Per the germline V gene, CDR1 is LNHDA and CDR2 is SQIVND (reference sequence).

The V call is TRBV5-8, the J call TRBJ2-2, with D possibly TRBD2 on 5 matching bases. The CDR3 consists of 16 residues. Germline loops: CDR1 SGHTS, CDR2 YDEGEE. The germline V and J ends were trimmed by 0 bases and 7 bases, with 16 bases remaining between them. The CDR3 DNA sequence: TGTGCCAGCAGCTTGGGCCCGGGGAAGCTCAGCGGGGAGCTGTTTTTT. Protein product: CASSLGPGKLSGELFF. The whole variable domain, filled in from reference TRBV5-8 and TRBJ2-2, reads EAGVTQSPTHLIKTRGQQATLRCSPISGHTSVYWYQQALGLGLQFLLWYDEGEERNRGNFPPRFSGRQFPNYSSELNVNALELEDSALYLCASSLGPGKLSGELFFGEGSRLTVL.

The rearrangement joins TRBV29-1 to TRBJ2-1, with 11 bases lining up with TRBD2. Germline CDR1 SQVTM, CDR2 ANQGSEA. V shed 4 bases and J 4 bases; nucleotides not matched to a gene: 3. This CDR3 spans 14 amino acids. The CDR3 reads CSVGLAGLYNEQFF. CDR3 nucleotide sequence: TGCAGCGTTGGACTAGCGGGGTTGTACAATGAGCAGTTCTTC.

V is TRBV7-6 and J is TRBJ2-1; tentatively, D is TRBD2 (5 bases). Germline V gives CDR1 SGHVS, CDR2 FNYEAQ. The ends were cut back, 2 bases at V and 9 bases at J, with 17 bases in the middle. This CDR3 spans 15 amino acids. Written as DNA, the CDR3 is TGTGCCAGCAGCTTATTGATCGGTATCGAGGGTGAGCAGTTCTTC. As protein: CASSLLIGIEGEQFF.

This chain joins TRBV5-1 and TRBJ1-2; a weak D match, TRBD1 (6 bases). The CDR3 covers 15 residues. V lost 0 bases to trimming and J lost 4 bases, with 13 bases between them. Germline V gene lookup returns CDR1 SGHRS and CDR2 YFSETQ. CDR3 bases: TGCGCCAGCAGCTTGGAGGCGGGGGCGGGCTATGGCTACACCTTC. Its protein product is CASSLEAGAGYGYTF.

This clone came up once. The chain carries TRBV2 and TRBJ2-3, with D possibly TRBD1 on 5 matching bases. The CDR3 sequence is 15 residues long. CDR1 is SNHLY and CDR2 is FYNNEI in the germline V gene. V was pared by 6 bases and J by 2 bases, with 15 bases between. DNA for the CDR3: TGTGCCAGCAGCACGAACCAGGGCTACACAGATACGCAGTATTTT. It is translated as CASSTNQGYTDTQYF. Drawing the rest from reference TRBV2 and TRBJ2-3, the complete variable domain is EPEVTQTPSHQVTQMGQEVILRCVPISNHLYFYWYRQILGQKVEFLVSFYNNEISEKSEIFDDQFSVERPDGSNFTLKIRSTKLEDSAMYFCASSTNQGYTDTQYFGPGTRLTVL.

The chain employs TRBV12-3 or TRBV12-4 and TRBJ2-1; unclear D gene. The germline V and J ends were trimmed by 6 bases and 6 bases, with 9 bases remaining between them. The CDR3 spans 12 residues. The CDR3: CASSRLGNEQFF. The CDR3 DNA follows: TGTGCCAGCAGCCGACTTGGCAATGAGCAGTTCTTC.

This rearrangement joins TRBV19 to TRBJ1-1, with D possibly TRBD1 on 5 matching bases. Germline CDR1 reads LNHDA; CDR2 reads SQIVND (reference sequence). Trimming left V 2 bases short and J 3 bases short, with 10 bases between. This CDR3 has 14 amino acids. CDR3 region: CASSIRLGDTEAFF. The CDR3 region has the DNA TGTGCCAGTAGTATACGGTTAGGGGACACTGAAGCTTTCTTT.

The J gene is TRBJ1-2, the V gene TRBV5-5; no clear D. V shed 4 bases and J shed 7 bases, with 14 bases lying between them. The CDR3 loop spans 13 amino acids. Germline CDR1 is SGHKS and CDR2 is YYEKEE (reference sequence). CDR3 residues: CASSLDSIFGYTF. The CDR3 DNA follows: TGTGCCAGCAGCCTGGACTCAATTTTTGGCTACACCTTC.

V is TRBV6-5 and J is TRBJ1-1; 9 bases fit TRBD1. This CDR3 comprises 13 residues. From germline, CDR1 is MNHEY and CDR2 SVGAGI. V shed 0 bases and J 7 bases; nucleotides not matched to a gene: 0. The CDR3 region is CASSYSGQGEAFF. In DNA form, the CDR3 reads TGTGCCAGCAGTTACTCGGGACAGGGTGAAGCTTTCTTT.

The rearrangement links TRBV15 to TRBJ1-2, with D possibly being TRBD1 (6 bases). Germline-derived CDR1 and CDR2 are LNHNV and YYDKDF (reference sequence). The CDR3 spans 15 residues. Trimming left V 5 bases short and J 2 bases short, with 15 bases between. CDR3 DNA: TGTGCCACCAGCTTAAATGGGGGGGCGAACTATGGCTACACCTTC. Translated, it gives CATSLNGGANYGYTF.

V and J are TRBV28 and TRBJ1-1, with 7 bases that match TRBD1. The CDR3 has 14 residues. In germline, CDR1 is MDHEN, CDR2 SYDVKM. V dropped 6 bases and J dropped 8; count of bases not matched to a gene: 12. The CDR3 sequence: CASSLSTSTGEAFF. DNA for the CDR3: TGTGCCAGCAGCCTAAGTACATCGACAGGGGAAGCTTTCTTT.

This clone was seen only once. The chain carries TRBV11-2 and TRBJ1-2; 10 bases map to TRBD1. The germline CDR1 and CDR2 sequences are SGHAT and FQNNGV. This CDR3 is 14 amino acids long. V shed 4 bases, J shed 4 bases, and the junction held 3 bases outside the gene matches. Written as DNA, the CDR3 is TGTGCCAGCAGCTCATGGACAGGGGGCTATGGCTACACCTTC. This codes for CASSSWTGGYGYTF.

This clone was counted only a few times. V and J are TRBV7-9 and TRBJ2-5, with TRBD1 as a possible D gene (6 bases). V lost 5 bases, J lost 4 bases, and 17 bases lay in between. Germline values: CDR1 SEHNR, CDR2 FQNEAQ (reference sequence). The CDR3 runs 15 residues. CDR3 in DNA: TGTGCCAGCAGCCAGGGGAGAGGTCCGGGAGAGACCCAGTACTTC. As protein: CASSQGRGPGETQYF.

This clone was recorded at least ten times. The rearrangement uses TRBV12-3 or TRBV12-4 and TRBJ1-2, with D perhaps matching TRBD1 (5 bases). The CDR3 covers 12 residues. V lost 5 bases and J lost 6, with 10 bases in between. The CDR3 DNA follows: TGTGCCAGCAGTCCTCAGGGTGATGGCTACACCTTC. As protein: CASSPQGDGYTF.

A single count supports this clone. The chain carries TRBV21-1 and TRBJ2-3; the table assigns TRBD1, which was not confirmed against the DNA. TRBV21-1 is listed as a pseudogene. The CDR3 length is 16 residues. DNA for the CDR3: TGTGCCAGCAGCAAAGTAACCAGGGGGCGTTCAGATACGCAGTATTTT. Protein sequence: CASSKVTRGRSDTQYF.

The chain carries TRBV5-1 and TRBJ2-5; 11 bases match TRBD2. Trimming cost V 2 bases and J 4 bases; bases outside gene matches: 1. This CDR3 region has 14 residues. Germline CDR1 SGHRS, CDR2 YFSETQ. The CDR3, as DNA: TGCGCCAGCAGCTTACTAGCGGGGGCAGAGACCCAGTACTTC. Its translation is CASSLLAGAETQYF.

This chain connects TRBV2 to TRBJ2-1; TRBD2 might be the D (5 bases). This CDR3 spans 12 amino acids. Between the trimmed V and J ends, which lost 4 bases and 8 bases, there was a span of 9 bases. Germline CDR1 and CDR2: SNHLY and FYNNEI. The CDR3 nucleotides are TGTGCCAGCAGTGGGGCGGGCCATGAGCAGTTCTTC. It yields the protein CASSGAGHEQFF. The full variable domain, completed using reference TRBV2 and TRBJ2-1, is EPEVTQTPSHQVTQMGQEVILRCVPISNHLYFYWYRQILGQKVEFLVSFYNNEISEKSEIFDDQFSVERPDGSNFTLKIRSTKLEDSAMYFCASSGAGHEQFFGPGTRLTVL.

The chain recombines TRBV4-3 with TRBJ1-2; a possible D gene is TRBD1 (5 bases). The CDR3 is 16 amino acids. Trimming removed 4 bases at V and 4 bases at J, with 19 bases between. Germline V CDR1 and CDR2: LGHNA, YSLEER. Here the CDR3 reads CASSPDVRQPVYGYTF. The DNA of the CDR3 is TGCGCCAGCAGCCCGGACGTCAGACAGCCTGTCTATGGCTACACCTTC.

The chain couples TRBV11-2 to TRBJ2-5; D is possibly TRBD2 (7 bases). The CDR3 is made up of 14 amino acids. Germline CDR1 is SGHAT and CDR2 is FQNNGV. V lost 1 base and J lost 7, with 13 bases in between. The CDR3 spells CASSLAGGLATQYF. The DNA of the CDR3 is TGTGCCAGCAGCTTAGCCGGGGGGCTTGCGACCCAGTACTTC.